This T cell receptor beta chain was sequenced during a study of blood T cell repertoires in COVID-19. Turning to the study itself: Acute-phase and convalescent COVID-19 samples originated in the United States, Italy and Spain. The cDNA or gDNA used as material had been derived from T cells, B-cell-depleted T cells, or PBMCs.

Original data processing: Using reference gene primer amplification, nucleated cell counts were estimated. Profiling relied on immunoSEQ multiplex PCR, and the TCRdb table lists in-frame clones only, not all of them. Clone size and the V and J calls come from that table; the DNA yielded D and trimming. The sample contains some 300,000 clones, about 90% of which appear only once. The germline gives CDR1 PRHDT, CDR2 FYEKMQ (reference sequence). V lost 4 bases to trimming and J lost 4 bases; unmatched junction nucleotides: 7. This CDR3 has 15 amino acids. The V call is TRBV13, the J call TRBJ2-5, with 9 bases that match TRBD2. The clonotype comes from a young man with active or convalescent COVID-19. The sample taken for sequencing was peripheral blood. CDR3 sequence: CASSYGGGARETQYF. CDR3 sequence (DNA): TGTGCCAGCAGCTATGGCGGGGGGGCCAGAGAGACCCAGTACTTC.